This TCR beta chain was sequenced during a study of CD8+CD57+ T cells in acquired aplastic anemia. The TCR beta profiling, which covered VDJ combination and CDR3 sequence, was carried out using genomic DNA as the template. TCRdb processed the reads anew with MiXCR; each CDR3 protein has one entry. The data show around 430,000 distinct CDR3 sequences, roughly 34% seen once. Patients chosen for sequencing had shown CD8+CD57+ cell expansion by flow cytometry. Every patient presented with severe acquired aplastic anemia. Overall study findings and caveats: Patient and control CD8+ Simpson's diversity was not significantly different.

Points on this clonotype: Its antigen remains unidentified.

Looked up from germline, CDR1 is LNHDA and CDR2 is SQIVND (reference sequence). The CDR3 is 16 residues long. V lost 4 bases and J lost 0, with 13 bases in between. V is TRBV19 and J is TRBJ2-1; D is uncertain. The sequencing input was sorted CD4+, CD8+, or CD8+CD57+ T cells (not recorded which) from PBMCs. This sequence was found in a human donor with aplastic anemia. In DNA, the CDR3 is TGTGCCAGTAGTACCGATTGGGTGAGCTCCTACAATGAGCAGTTCTTC. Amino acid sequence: CASSTDWVSSYNEQFF.